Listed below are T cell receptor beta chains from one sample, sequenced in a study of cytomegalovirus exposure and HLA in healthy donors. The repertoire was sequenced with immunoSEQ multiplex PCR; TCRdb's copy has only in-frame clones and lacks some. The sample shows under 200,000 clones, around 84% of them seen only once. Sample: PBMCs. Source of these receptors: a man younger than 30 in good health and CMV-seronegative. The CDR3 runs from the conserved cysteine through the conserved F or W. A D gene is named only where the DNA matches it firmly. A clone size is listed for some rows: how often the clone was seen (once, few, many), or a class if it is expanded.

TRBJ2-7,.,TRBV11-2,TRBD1,CASRDVKGQGRTYEQYF,TGTGCCAGCAGGGATGTGAAGGGACAGGGGAGAACCTACGAGCAGTACTTC
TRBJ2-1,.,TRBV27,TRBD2,CASSPGLAHNEQFF,TGTGCCAGCAGTCCTGGACTAGCGCACAATGAGCAGTTCTTC
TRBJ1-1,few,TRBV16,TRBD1,CASSPNRGKNTEAFF,TGTGCCAGCAGCCCGAACAGGGGAAAGAACACTGAAGCTTTCTTT
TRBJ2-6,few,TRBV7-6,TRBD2,CASSLGGTGANVLTF,TGTGCCAGCAGCTTGGGGGGGACTGGGGCCAACGTCCTGACTTTC
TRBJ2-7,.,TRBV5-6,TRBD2,CASSLRGPGLAYEQYF,TGTGCCAGCAGCTTGAGGGGTCCGGGACTAGCCTACGAGCAGTACTTC
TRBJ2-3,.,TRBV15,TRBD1,CATSNPGQETTDTQYF,TGTGCCACCAGCAATCCGGGACAGGAGACTACAGATACGCAGTATTTT
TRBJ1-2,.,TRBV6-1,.,CASSRDLSSNYGYTF,TGTGCCAGCAGTCGGGACTTGTCGTCTAACTATGGCTACACCTTC
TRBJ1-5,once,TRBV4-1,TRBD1,CASSPDRAWGQPQHF,TGCGCCAGCAGTCCGGACAGGGCGTGGGGTCAGCCCCAGCATTTT
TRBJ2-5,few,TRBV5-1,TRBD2,CASTPYPRGGRETQYF,TGCGCCAGCACCCCCTACCCCCGGGGGGGAAGAGAGACCCAGTACTTC
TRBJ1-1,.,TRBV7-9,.,CASSLSLRTEAFF,TGTGCCAGCAGCTTAAGTCTGCGTACTGAAGCTTTCTTT